Listed below are T cell receptor beta chains from one sample, sequenced in a study of monozygotic twins with inflammatory bowel disease. TCRdb reprocessed the 5' RACE reads and reports one entry per CDR3 protein, with no DNA. The sample table includes approximately 330,000 distinct CDR3 sequences. Sequenced: blood. These TCRs come from a human donor with ulcerative colitis or Crohn's disease, or a healthy co-twin of an affected twin (not recorded which). The CDR3 runs from the conserved cysteine through the conserved F or W. The order of the fields is CDR3 protein, J gene, V gene.

CDR3 protein: CASSQDLRKDEQFF
J gene: TRBJ2-1
V gene: TRBV3-1

CDR3 protein: CASSAAGGRNEQFF
J gene: TRBJ2-1
V gene: TRBV6-2/TRBV6-3

CDR3 protein: CASSYSNPGLETQYF
J gene: TRBJ2-5
V gene: TRBV6-5

CDR3 protein: CASSLDRSGRREQFF
J gene: TRBJ2-1
V gene: TRBV11-2

CDR3 protein: CSARVVGPPPQPNYGYTF
J gene: TRBJ1-2
V gene: TRBV20-1

CDR3 protein: CASSPGSTDTQYF
J gene: TRBJ2-3
V gene: TRBV18

CDR3 protein: CASRAPGGYNEQFF
J gene: TRBJ2-1
V gene: TRBV11-1

CDR3 protein: CSASPGSVSYEQYF
J gene: TRBJ2-7
V gene: TRBV20-1

CDR3 protein: CSAPDRWSGSSYNEQFF
J gene: TRBJ2-1
V gene: TRBV20-1

CDR3 protein: CASSFEGDQPQHF
J gene: TRBJ1-5
V gene: TRBV7-9

CDR3 protein: CASSFASGRINYGYTF
J gene: TRBJ1-2
V gene: TRBV12-3/TRBV12-4

CDR3 protein: CASSKDEGMILSSYEQYF
J gene: TRBJ2-7
V gene: TRBV28

CDR3 protein: CASSPPEIAATGELFF
J gene: TRBJ2-2
V gene: TRBV18

CDR3 protein: CASSKRENTEAFF
J gene: TRBJ1-1
V gene: TRBV6-2/TRBV6-3

CDR3 protein: CATSDARRQETQYF
J gene: TRBJ2-5
V gene: TRBV24-1

CDR3 protein: CASSRGSSGNTIYF
J gene: TRBJ1-3
V gene: TRBV7-9

CDR3 protein: CASSVDRASGYTF
J gene: TRBJ1-2
V gene: TRBV7-2

CDR3 protein: CASSLGDGDNSPLHF
J gene: TRBJ1-6
V gene: TRBV5-1

CDR3 protein: CAWSVRHTQYF
J gene: TRBJ2-3
V gene: TRBV30

CDR3 protein: CASRETQGSGNEQFF
J gene: TRBJ2-1
V gene: TRBV6-2/TRBV6-3

CDR3 protein: CASSHFIVSGANVLTF
J gene: TRBJ2-6
V gene: TRBV4-1

CDR3 protein: CASSLTRGSYEQYF
J gene: TRBJ2-7
V gene: TRBV7-2

CDR3 protein: CASSQLGGAYEQYF
J gene: TRBJ2-7
V gene: TRBV4-2

CDR3 protein: CASSVGGEGMGTQYF
J gene: TRBJ2-5
V gene: TRBV9

CDR3 protein: CSASALEGGTDTQYF
J gene: TRBJ2-3
V gene: TRBV20-1

CDR3 protein: CASSLVSGGDNEQFF
J gene: TRBJ2-1
V gene: TRBV5-1

CDR3 protein: CASRNYNEQFF
J gene: TRBJ2-1
V gene: TRBV6-5

CDR3 protein: CASSPTRGGETQYF
J gene: TRBJ2-5
V gene: TRBV18

CDR3 protein: CSAKKAGGVPGNSPLHF
J gene: TRBJ1-6
V gene: TRBV20-1